This is a list of T cell receptor beta chains from one sample in a study of CD8+ T cells in alopecia areata. Data came from immunoSEQ multiplex PCR; TCRdb stores just in-frame clones and leaves some out. The repertoire includes 40,000 to 50,000 clones, around three fifths of them detected once, and 20% to 25% sits in the top ten. The sample was CD8+ T cells sorted from blood, taken at week 4, from a patient treated with tofacitinib. The origin of the receptors is a human donor with alopecia areata. Both conserved end residues are part of each CDR3. A D gene is named only where the DNA matches it firmly. Size tells how often a clone was seen (once, few, many) or the class of an expanded clone, and some rows leave it out.

TRBJ1-5,.,TRBV7-9,TRBD1,CASSLGGRQPQHF,TGTGCCAGCAGCCTAGGGGGCCGGCAGCCCCAGCATTTT
TRBJ1-1,.,TRBV29-1,TRBD1,CSVVSKGQGIIRDTEAFF,TGCAGCGTTGTAAGTAAGGGACAGGGCATAATTCGAGACACTGAAGCTTTCTTT
TRBJ2-5,.,TRBV27,.,CASSPDPQETQYF,TGTGCCAGCAGCCCTGACCCACAAGAGACCCAGTACTTC
TRBJ1-1,.,TRBV9,.,CASSPQGGVWINTEAFF,TGTGCCAGCAGCCCCCAGGGAGGGGTATGGATAAACACTGAAGCTTTCTTT
TRBJ2-3,.,TRBV15,.,CATSPGQGGPIADTQYF,TGTGCCACCAGCCCGGGCCAGGGGGGGCCCATTGCAGATACGCAGTATTTT
TRBJ1-5,.,TRBV13,.,CASKQGSEPQHF,TGTGCCAGCAAACAGGGTAGTGAGCCCCAGCATTTT
TRBJ2-5,.,TRBV29-1,TRBD1,CSVAGTGSQETQYF,TGCAGCGTAGCCGGGACAGGGAGCCAAGAGACCCAGTACTTC
TRBJ2-7,few,TRBV29-1,.,CSVEDVGFEQYF,TGCAGCGTTGAAGATGTGGGGTTTGAGCAGTACTTC
TRBJ1-1,.,TRBV29-1,.,CSVEVSGSGVEAFF,TGCAGCGTTGAAGTGTCGGGATCGGGGGTTGAAGCTTTCTTT
TRBJ2-1,few,TRBV7-8,TRBD2,CASSLGTSEYNEQFF,TGTGCCAGCAGCCTTGGGACTAGCGAGTACAATGAGCAGTTCTTC
TRBJ1-2,.,TRBV4-3,.,CASSQSHSGAPIHGYTF,TGCGCCAGCAGCCAAAGTCATAGCGGGGCGCCCATTCATGGCTACACCTTC
TRBJ2-1,.,TRBV29-1,.,CSTPTGRTYNEQFF,TGCAGCACACCGACGGGACGGACCTATAATGAGCAGTTCTTC
TRBJ2-1,medium-sized,TRBV4-3,.,CASSQSLNNEQFF,TGCGCCAGCAGCCAGTCGCTGAACAATGAGCAGTTCTTC
TRBJ1-2,.,TRBV29-1,.,CSVPSDLGSRYGYTF,TGCAGCGTCCCCTCAGACCTGGGGAGTCGTTATGGCTACACCTTC
TRBJ1-2,once,TRBV2,.,CASTGPEGGYTF,TGTGCCAGCACGGGTCCGGAGGGTGGCTACACCTTC